Presented here are 23 T cell receptor beta chains from one specimen sequenced in a study of prognosis after radiotherapy for stage I lung cancer. Genomic DNA served as the source from which two-round multiplex PCR generated TCR beta CDR3 amplicons. Primers specific to each TRBV and TRBJ gene drove first-round PCR. TCRdb called the multiplex PCR reads again in MiXCR, with one record for every CDR3 protein. The table shows approximately 41,000 distinct CDR3 sequences, with less than 25% occurring only once. The source material was PBMCs, sampled before or after stereotactic body radiation therapy (not recorded which). These TCRs come from a donor aged 50 or older with non-small cell lung cancer.

This clonotype was seen at least ten times. The chain couples TRBV15 to TRBJ2-7, with a possible D match to TRBD1 (5 bases). V shed 0 bases and J shed 3 bases, with 9 bases lying between them. The CDR3 extends over 14 amino acids. The germline V gene has CDR1 LNHNV and CDR2 YYDKDF (reference sequence). Here the CDR3 DNA reads TGTGCCACCAGCAGAGAGGCAGGGATCTACGAGCAGTACTTC. It is translated as CATSREAGIYEQYF.

The sample holds many counts of this clonotype. The chain carries TRBV15 and TRBJ1-4, with D possibly matching TRBD1 (5 bases). The CDR3 totals 17 residues. The V and J ends lost 1 base and 7 bases respectively, with 19 bases between them. Germline V gene data show CDR1 as LNHNV and CDR2 as YYDKDF (reference sequence). The DNA of the CDR3 is TGTGCCACCAGCAGAGCCCCAGTCGATTTCGGGGGTGAAAAACTGTTTTTT. Its translation is CATSRAPVDFGGEKLFF.

This sequence joins TRBV6-2 or TRBV6-3 and TRBJ1-3, with D maybe TRBD1 (5 bases). The CDR3 is 15 residues long. The germline V gene has CDR1 MNHEY and CDR2 SVGEGT. The V gene lost 6 bases and the J gene lost 1 base, with 13 bases spanning the gap. CDR3 protein: CASSDGAGSGNTIYF. Written as DNA, the CDR3 is TGTGCCAGCAGCGACGGGGCCGGATCTGGAAACACCATATATTTT.

This clonotype was seen repeatedly, ten times or more. The rearrangement uses TRBV20-1 and TRBJ2-5; 11 positions match TRBD2. Germline V gene data show CDR1 as DFQATT and CDR2 as SNEGSKA (reference sequence). The CDR3 runs 15 residues. V gave up 0 bases and J gave up 5 bases; unmatched junction bases: 5. CDR3 DNA sequence: TGCAGTGCTAGAGATTCACTAGCGGGAGACGAGACCCAGTACTTC. Its translation is CSARDSLAGDETQYF.

The table lists this clonotype with a few counts. CDR3 sequence (DNA): TGTGCCAGCAGCTTACCGGGACAGGGCACTGAAGCTTTCTTT. The encoded protein is CASSLPGQGTEAFF. The chain carries TRBV5-5 and TRBJ1-1; 9 bases agree with TRBD1. The CDR3 spans 14 residues. CDR1 and CDR2 (germline): SGHKS, YYEKEE (reference sequence). V trimming: 2 bases; J trimming: 4 bases; junction bases outside the gene matches: 3.

Many counts were recorded for this clonotype. The chain recombines TRBV28 with TRBJ1-3, with a weak D call TRBD1 (5 bases). The germline V and J ends were trimmed by 7 bases and 1 base, with 11 bases remaining between them. Germline CDR1 and CDR2: MDHEN and SYDVKM. The CDR3 is 14 residues long. In DNA, the CDR3 is TGTGCCAGCACCACTGGGGGTTCTGGAAACACCATATATTTT. Translated: CASTTGGSGNTIYF.

The table lists this clonotype with many counts. The V call is TRBV29-1, the J call TRBJ2-7; possible D gene TRBD1, 5 bases. From germline, CDR1 is SQVTM and CDR2 ANQGSEA. This CDR3 region has 15 residues. V shed 7 bases and J shed 6 bases, with 25 bases lying between them. CDR3 coding DNA: TGCAGCGCAACCCGTGGTTCCAGGGCAGGAAGCGAGCAGTACTTC. Amino acid sequence: CSATRGSRAGSEQYF.

As regards this clonotype: Its ends do not fully match the called genes, so a read error is possible. The genes are TRBV28 and TRBJ1-6; D is uncertain. Germline V CDR1 and CDR2: MDHEN, SYDVKM. This CDR3 is 9 amino acids long. CDR3 nucleotide sequence: TGTCCCAGCATCCCCCCGCTCCACTTT. Residues: CPSIPPLHF.

Worth noting for this clonotype: One end of the junction varies from germline; a read error may be responsible. The rearrangement links TRBV19 to TRBJ2-1; 10 nucleotides agree with TRBD2. The germline CDR1 and CDR2 sequences are LNHDA and SQIVND (reference sequence). The CDR3 runs 17 residues. In DNA, the CDR3 is TGTGCCAGTAGCCCTCCAGGTACTAGCGGGATAAACAATGAGCATTTCTTC. Protein: CASSPPGTSGINNEHFF.

Points on this clonotype: With a much larger clone just one base away, this may be a read error. V gene TRBV6-1 combines with J gene TRBJ2-4; D perhaps matches TRBD1 (6 bases). The V end was cut by 7 bases, the J end by 12 bases, with 22 bases between. This CDR3 has 14 amino acids. CDR1 and CDR2 from the germline V gene are MNHNS and SASEGT. The CDR3 reads CASISGQSGSGQYF. The CDR3 bases are TGTGCCAGCATTAGTGGACAGTCCGGTTCGGGTCAGTACTTC.

This clonotype has just one count. One end of the junction fails to match germline, which may point to a read error. V usage is TRBV5-1 and J usage is TRBJ1-4, with D hard to call. The germline V gene encodes CDR1 SGHRS and CDR2 YFSETQ. This CDR3 has 14 amino acids. This CDR3 is CASSLLATNGKLFF. The CDR3 nucleotides read TGCGCCAGCAGTTTACTGGCAACTAATGGAAAACTGTTTTTC.

This clonotype was counted ten times or more. A read error may explain this, as a much larger clone is one base away. The CDR3 DNA reads TGTGCCAGCAGTTACTCGGGTTCGCGGGGGGTTTACAATGAGCAGCTCTTC. Protein: CASSYSGSRGVYNEQLF. The chain recombines TRBV6-5 with TRBJ2-1, with TRBD2 matching over 8 bases. CDR1 is MNHEY and CDR2 is SVGAGI in the germline V gene. This CDR3 is 17 amino acids long.

The V gene is TRBV18, the J gene TRBJ2-1, with 8 bases that match TRBD1. The CDR3 covers 16 residues. Trimming cost V 2 bases and J 0 bases; bases outside gene matches: 3. From germline, CDR1 is KGHSH and CDR2 LQKENI. The CDR3 here is CASSPNTGGSYNEQFF. The CDR3 DNA sequence: TGTGCCAGCTCACCAAATACAGGGGGCTCCTACAATGAGCAGTTCTTC.

Concerning this clonotype itself: Only one base separates this from a far larger clonotype, so it likely reflects a read error. V gene TRBV6-5 combines with J gene TRBJ1-4; 9 nucleotides match TRBD1. Per the germline V gene, CDR1 is MNHEY and CDR2 is SVGAGI. This CDR3 region has 15 residues. CDR3 DNA: TGTGTCAGCAGTTCAAACAGGGGGCGTGATGAAAAACTGTTTTTT. The encoded protein is CVSSSNRGRDEKLFF.

As for this clonotype: The junction shows a germline mismatch at one end, possibly a read error. CDR3: CASSWRHGYNEQIF. The CDR3 nucleotides read TGTGCCAGCAGTTGGCGACACGGGTACAATGAGCAGATCTTC. V gene TRBV6-2 or TRBV6-3 combines with J gene TRBJ2-1; D remains unclear. The CDR3 consists of 14 residues. Germline CDR1 and CDR2: MNHEY and SVGEGT.

This clonotype was detected ten times or more. CDR3: CASSGSGSSYNEQFF. The CDR3 coding sequence is TGTGCCAGCAGCGGTAGCGGGAGCTCCTACAATGAGCAGTTCTTC. This sequence joins TRBV9 and TRBJ2-1, with 9 bases aligning to TRBD2. The CDR3 consists of 15 residues. V shed 3 bases and J 0 bases; nucleotides not matched to a gene: 1. Germline assignment: CDR1 SGDLS and CDR2 YYNGEE.

This clonotype was recorded a few times. With only one base between it and a far larger clone, this is likely a read error. J is TRBJ1-1 and V is TRBV6-2 or TRBV6-3; 11 nucleotides agree with TRBD1. This CDR3 region has 11 residues. Germline V gene sequence: CDR1 MNHEY, CDR2 SVGEGT. CDR3 coding DNA: TGTGCCAGCCGGACAGGGGGCCCGGTTATCTTT. This codes for CASRTGGPVIF.

This clonotype ranks as medium-sized. The chain recombines TRBV20-1 with TRBJ2-7, with D possibly being TRBD2 (5 bases). V was cut by 6 bases and J by 2 bases, with 20 bases left in between. Germline V gene sequence: CDR1 DFQATT, CDR2 SNEGSKA (reference sequence). This CDR3 contains 15 residues. The CDR3 coding sequence is TGCAGTGCCCCGGCGGGTGGGCAGGCGACCTACGAGCAGTACTTC. Translated: CSAPAGGQATYEQYF.

This sequence joins TRBV3-1 and TRBJ2-3, with TRBD2 matching over 10 bases. CDR3 size: 18 residues. V dropped 4 bases and J dropped 1; count of bases not matched to a gene: 11. The germline CDR1 and CDR2 sequences are LGHDT and YNNKEL (reference sequence). The CDR3 protein is CASSRGHLSGRGTDTQYF. The CDR3 bases are TGTGCCAGCAGCCGAGGCCACCTAAGCGGGAGGGGCACAGATACGCAGTATTTT.

This clonotype was recorded many times. This sequence joins TRBV10-2 and TRBJ2-3; D is undetermined. V was pared by 3 bases and J by 2 bases, with 9 bases between. CDR3 length: 14 residues. CDR1 is WSHSY and CDR2 is SAAADI in the germline V gene. CDR3 nucleotides: TGCGCCAGCAGTGATGTGATGGCCACAGATACGCAGTATTTT. This encodes CASSDVMATDTQYF.

This clonotype was counted ten times or more. This chain uses TRBV30 with TRBJ2-5; D unclear. With 2 bases removed from V and 5 bases from J, the gap between germline ends came to 21 bases. Looked up from germline, CDR1 is GTSNPN and CDR2 is SVGIG (reference sequence). The CDR3 covers 16 residues. CDR3 region: CAWSPPLWGLRETQYF. The CDR3 DNA sequence: TGTGCCTGGAGTCCCCCCCTATGGGGTCTTCGGGAGACCCAGTACTTC.

As regards this clonotype: With a far larger clone one base away, a read error is the likely cause. The chain is built from TRBV7-9 and TRBJ2-3, with no clear D. Germline loops: CDR1 SEHNR, CDR2 FQNEAQ (reference sequence). The CDR3 extends over 11 amino acids. The CDR3 bases are TGTGCCAGCAGCGACACATATACGCAGTATTTT. This translates into CASSDTYTQYF.

As to this clonotype: At one of its ends the junction is not consistent with the germline gene, which may arise from a read error. The chain carries TRBV27 and TRBJ2-7; 8 bases map to TRBD1. CDR3 length equals 14 residues. Looked up from germline, CDR1 is MNHEY and CDR2 is SMNVEV (reference sequence). CDR3 region: CAISSDTGQGKRVF. Written as DNA, the CDR3 is TGTGCCATCAGCTCCGATACCGGACAGGGTAAAAGAGTTTTC.